Following are 17 T cell receptor beta chains from one sample sequenced in a study of response to subunit inactivated influenza vaccine. TCRdb ran MiXCR on the RT-PCR reads and lists one entry per CDR3 protein. The data contain about 800,000 distinct CDR3 sequences, approximately 22% of them singletons. This specimen was PBMCs from blood, taken about 5 days after vaccination. The receptor source for this set is a man aged 45-65 years who received an inactivated influenza vaccine.

This chain uses TRBV6-1 with TRBJ2-3, with 8 bases fitting TRBD2. Per germline, CDR1 MNHNS and CDR2 SASEGT. Unmatched junction bases numbered 9, after V lost 0 bases and J lost 4 bases. The CDR3 totals 17 residues. CDR3 nucleotides: TGTGCCAGCAGTGAAGCGCAAGGTAGCGGGAACTCAGATACGCAGTATTTT. Its translation is CASSEAQGSGNSDTQYF.

This chain connects TRBV7-2 to TRBJ1-3; 7 bases fit TRBD1. This CDR3 comprises 14 residues. Trimming took 5 bases from V and 3 from J; bases not matched to a gene: 4. CDR1 and CDR2 from the germline V gene are SGHTA and FQGNSA. The CDR3 DNA follows: TGTGCCAGCAGCCTGACAGGGTTTGGAAACACCATATATTTT. Protein: CASSLTGFGNTIYF.

This clonotype was seen repeatedly, ten times or more. The chain is built from TRBV5-5 and TRBJ2-1; the D gene is possibly TRBD1 (5 bases). Trimming left V 2 bases short and J 3 bases short, with 12 bases between. Germline CDR1 is SGHKS and CDR2 is YYEKEE (reference sequence). This CDR3 comprises 15 residues. The CDR3 here is CASSLAQGVYNEQFF. The CDR3 nucleotides are TGTGCCAGCAGCTTAGCGCAGGGCGTCTACAATGAGCAGTTCTTC.

This clonotype occurred many times. The chain is built from TRBV5-1 and TRBJ2-1, with 7 bases lining up with TRBD2. The J segment lost 13 bases and the V segment lost 0 bases, leaving 7 bases of the junction unmatched. Germline V gives CDR1 SGHRS, CDR2 YFSETQ. The CDR3 has 13 amino acids. Here the CDR3 DNA reads TGCGCCAGCAGCTTGGTAGGGCGGGAGAGCCAGTTCTTC. Protein: CASSLVGRESQFF.

The chain has TRBV4-3 and TRBJ1-5; D remains unclear. The CDR3 is 13 amino acids. Between the trimmed V and J ends, which lost 0 bases and 6 bases, there was a span of 6 bases. The V gene's germline CDR1 is LGHNA and CDR2 YSLEER. The CDR3, as DNA: TGCGCCAGCAGCCAAGATATCGGTCAGCCCCAGCATTTT. Its protein is CASSQDIGQPQHF.

The genes are TRBV7-2 and TRBJ2-5; D gene uncertain. Trimming took off 5 bases at V and 6 bases at J, with 16 bases between the two ends. The CDR3 contains 14 residues. Per the germline V gene, CDR1 is SGHTA and CDR2 is FQGNSA. The CDR3 sequence: CASSPETVIQTQYF. The CDR3 DNA sequence: TGTGCCAGCAGCCCCGAGACTGTTATACAGACCCAGTACTTC.

The CDR3 DNA reads TGCGCCAGCAGCCAAGATTGGCTAGCGAACTACAATGAGCAGTTCTTC. Amino acid sequence: CASSQDWLANYNEQFF. The chain couples TRBV4-3 to TRBJ2-1, with a tentative D call TRBD2 (6 bases). The germline gives CDR1 LGHNA, CDR2 YSLEER. The ends were cut back, 0 bases at V and 3 bases at J, with 12 bases in the middle. CDR3 length equals 16 residues.

Many counts were recorded for this clonotype. The rearrangement uses TRBV20-1 and TRBJ2-5; the D is unclear. The CDR3 has 16 amino acids. Trimming removed 0 bases at V and 0 bases at J, with 14 bases between. CDR1 is DFQATT and CDR2 is SNEGSKA in the germline V gene (reference sequence). The CDR3 here is CSARDLLGTNQETQYF. Written as DNA, the CDR3 is TGCAGTGCTAGAGATCTGCTAGGAACAAACCAAGAGACCCAGTACTTC.

This clonotype was counted many times. The chain joins TRBV7-6 to TRBJ2-2, with D possibly being TRBD1 (5 bases). Germline V gene data show CDR1 as SGHVS and CDR2 as FNYEAQ. This CDR3 is built from 17 residues. The V end lost 5 bases, the J end lost 3 bases, and 19 bases lay between the germline ends. The CDR3 sequence is CASSQNNKLGDTGELFF. The CDR3 bases are TGTGCCAGCAGCCAAAACAATAAGCTAGGGGACACCGGGGAGCTGTTTTTT.

The V gene is TRBV5-1, the J gene TRBJ1-2; 11 bases agree with TRBD1. Unmatched junction bases numbered 4, after V lost 3 bases and J lost 6 bases. The CDR3 totals 14 residues. Germline V gene lookup returns CDR1 SGHRS and CDR2 YFSETQ. In DNA form, the CDR3 reads TGCGCCAGCAGCTCAGGACAGGGGGCGGATGGCTACACCTTC. Translating gives CASSSGQGADGYTF.

This chain joins TRBV7-2 and TRBJ1-2, with TRBD1 as a possible D gene (5 bases). Germline lookup yields CDR1 SGHTA and CDR2 FQGNSA. Between the trimmed V and J ends, which lost 5 bases and 1 base, there was a span of 17 bases. This CDR3 has 16 residues. The CDR3 coding sequence is TGTGCCAGCAGCGGAAGGGGTAATTCGTTTAACTATGGCTACACCTTC. Amino acid sequence: CASSGRGNSFNYGYTF.

The rearrangement uses TRBV29-1 and TRBJ2-7, with 7 positions matching TRBD2. From germline, CDR1 is SQVTM and CDR2 ANQGSEA. The junction had 7 bases not matched to a gene; V was cut back by 6 bases and J by 2 bases. There are 13 residues in the CDR3. CDR3 residues: CSVVTGRTYEQYF. In DNA, the CDR3 is TGCAGCGTGGTGACCGGGAGGACCTACGAGCAGTACTTC.

The CDR3 protein is CASSADSGRSYEQYF. Here the CDR3 DNA reads TGTGCCAGCAGCGCAGATAGCGGGAGGTCGTACGAGCAGTACTTC. The chain is built from TRBV5-8 and TRBJ2-7, with 10 bases matching TRBD2. Germline V gives CDR1 SGHTS, CDR2 YDEGEE. CDR3 length: 15 amino acids. The trim removed 4 bases at V and 4 bases at J, leaving 8 bases unmatched.

The chain recombines TRBV7-9 with TRBJ2-7, with 8 bases that match TRBD1. V lost 5 bases to trimming and J lost 2 bases; unmatched junction nucleotides: 8. Germline V gene sequence: CDR1 SEHNR, CDR2 FQNEAQ (reference sequence). The CDR3 consists of 15 residues. DNA of the CDR3: TGTGCCAGCAGCCTCGACAGGGGTTTGACCTACGAGCAGTACTTC. Protein: CASSLDRGLTYEQYF.

This clonotype has only a few counts. The chain recombines TRBV6-1 with TRBJ1-5; D not resolved. V lost 10 bases and J 0 bases, leaving 16 bases between the germline ends. Germline V gene data show CDR1 as MNHNS and CDR2 as SASEGT. This CDR3 comprises 15 residues. Written as DNA, the CDR3 is TGTGCCACCTCGACCGGCAGGATTAGCAATCAGCCCCAGCATTTT. Its protein is CATSTGRISNQPQHF.

The V and J genes are TRBV14 and TRBJ2-1; 9 bases are a match to TRBD1. Germline values: CDR1 SGHDN, CDR2 FVKESK. The ends lost 1 base at V and 9 bases at J; junction bases unmatched: 7. This CDR3 has 15 residues. The CDR3 DNA is TGTGCCAGCAGCCAAGTAGGGGGACAGGGAAGTGAGCAGTTCTTC. Amino acids: CASSQVGGQGSEQFF.

The gene calls are TRBV3-1 and TRBJ2-1, with TRBD2 as a possible D gene (5 bases). Germline lookup yields CDR1 LGHDT and CDR2 YNNKEL (reference sequence). The CDR3 runs to 17 residues. V lost 3 bases to trimming and J lost 1 base, with 16 bases between them. CDR3 nucleotide sequence: TGTGCCAGCAGCCAGTCGAAAACGGGGTATTCCTACAATGAGCAGTTCTTC. This gives the protein CASSQSKTGYSYNEQFF.